The 28 T cell receptor beta chains below all came from one sample that was sequenced in a study of PD-L1 blockade in urothelial cancer. TCRdb keeps only in-frame clones here, not all; method: immunoSEQ multiplex PCR. Of tens of thousands of clones listed, roughly 82% are singletons. Time point indicated: pretreatment peripheral blood. This specimen consisted of PBMCs, obtained around atezolizumab (anti-PD-L1) treatment. These receptors all stem from a man aged 55 to 69 with urothelial cancer.

CDR3 bases: TGTGCCAGCAGTACTGCTGGGGGCCGGAATGAAAAACTGTTTTTT. This codes for CASSTAGGRNEKLFF. This chain uses TRBV11-2 with TRBJ1-4, with D possibly being TRBD1 (6 bases). With 6 bases removed from V and 5 bases from J, the gap between germline ends came to 16 bases. Looked up from germline, CDR1 is SGHAT and CDR2 is FQNNGV. This CDR3 spans 15 amino acids. Full variable domain (missing parts from reference TRBV11-2 and TRBJ1-4): EAGVAQSPRYKIIEKRQSVAFWCNPISGHATLYWYQQILGQGPKLLIQFQNNGVVDDSQLPKDRFSAERLKGVDSTLKIQPAKLEDSAVYLCASSTAGGRNEKLFFGSGTQLSVL.

The chain has TRBV18 and TRBJ1-3, with 7 bases that match TRBD1. The germline CDR1 and CDR2 sequences are KGHSH and LQKENI. The length of the CDR3 is 16 residues. V was clipped by 3 bases and J by 3 bases; unmatched bases: 8. In DNA form, the CDR3 reads TGTGCCAGCTCACCTAGACAGGGACCCAGTGGAAACACCATATATTTT. The encoded protein is CASSPRQGPSGNTIYF.

This sequence joins TRBV5-4 and TRBJ1-2, with D unclear. Germline CDR1 and CDR2: SGHNT and YYREEE (reference sequence). The V and J ends lost 3 bases and 6 bases respectively, with 15 bases between them. There are 14 residues in the CDR3. The CDR3: CASSSPRTEDGYTF. DNA of the CDR3: TGTGCCAGCAGCTCCCCGCGGACGGAGGATGGCTACACCTTC. Based on the CDR3 plus reference TRBV5-4 and TRBJ1-2, the full variable domain is ETGVTQSPTHLIKTRGQQVTLRCSSQSGHNTVSWYQQALGQGPQFIFQYYREEENGRGNFPPRFSGLQFPNYSSELNVNALELDDSALYLCASSSPRTEDGYTFGSGTRLTVV.

The chain carries TRBV21-1 and TRBJ2-1; TRBD1, as called in the table, went unchecked against the DNA. TRBV21-1 is classified as a pseudogene. The length of the CDR3 is 15 residues. CDR3 residues: CASSKVWDRDDEQFF. DNA for the CDR3: TGTGCCAGCAGCAAAGTGTGGGACAGGGACGATGAGCAGTTCTTC.

The CDR3 reads CASSYQPYRGSEKLFF. The CDR3 DNA is TGTGCCAGCAGTTACCAACCGTACAGGGGCAGTGAAAAACTGTTTTTT. The gene calls are TRBV28 and TRBJ1-4, with 7 positions matching TRBD1. Germline-derived CDR1 and CDR2 are MDHEN and SYDVKM. The CDR3 is 16 residues long. The ends lost 4 bases at V and 7 bases at J; junction bases unmatched: 12.

The V gene is TRBV19, the J gene TRBJ1-5, with TRBD1 matching over 8 bases. Germline CDR1 LNHDA, CDR2 SQIVND (reference sequence). J gave up 1 base and V 10 bases, and 6 bases lay outside the gene matches. This CDR3 is built from 14 residues. CDR3 DNA: TGTGCCACCCCACAGGGGGTGAGCAATCAGCCCCAGCATTTT. It codes for CATPQGVSNQPQHF.

The chain combines TRBV13 with TRBJ2-3; D is uncertain. The V end lost 1 base, the J end lost 5 bases, and 10 bases lay between the germline ends. The germline V gene has CDR1 PRHDT and CDR2 FYEKMQ (reference sequence). The CDR3 has 14 amino acids. The CDR3 loop is CASSLVGAEDTQYF. CDR3 nucleotides: TGTGCCAGCAGCTTAGTTGGCGCGGAAGATACGCAGTATTTT. The whole variable domain, filled in from reference TRBV13 and TRBJ2-3, reads AAGVIQSPRHLIKEKRETATLKCYPIPRHDTVYWYQQGPGQDPQFLISFYEKMQSDKGSIPDRFSAQQFSDYHSELNMSSLELGDSALYFCASSLVGAEDTQYFGPGTRLTVL.

The chain couples TRBV29-1 to TRBJ1-2; 8 nucleotides match TRBD1. From germline, CDR1 is SQVTM and CDR2 ANQGSEA. V lost 4 bases and J lost 3; bases outside the gene matches: 4. The CDR3 is made up of 13 amino acids. The CDR3 DNA is TGCAGCGTTGCGGACAGGGTGGACTATGGCTACACCTTC. Protein product: CSVADRVDYGYTF.

CDR3 nucleotide sequence: TGTGCCAGCAGCCAAGGGACATCTCAAGAGACCCAGTACTTC. Amino acid sequence: CASSQGTSQETQYF. V is TRBV7-8 and J is TRBJ2-5, with a tentative D call TRBD1 (6 bases). Germline V gives CDR1 SGHVS, CDR2 FQNEAQ. V lost 5 bases and J lost 2, with 12 bases in between. The CDR3 is 14 amino acids.

The genes are TRBV7-8 and TRBJ2-5, with 15 bases lining up with TRBD2. CDR1 is SGHVS and CDR2 is FQNEAQ in the germline V gene. This CDR3 is 18 amino acids long. The ends lost 0 bases at V and 4 bases at J; junction bases unmatched: 6. CDR3 sequence reads: CASSLAGTSGGPSETQYF. CDR3 nucleotide sequence: TGTGCCAGCAGCTTAGCCGGGACTAGCGGGGGGCCATCAGAGACCCAGTACTTC.

The rearrangement joins TRBV5-6 to TRBJ2-7; TRBD1 matches at 11 bases. Germline assignment: CDR1 SGHDT and CDR2 YYEEEE. The CDR3 consists of 15 residues. J gave up 6 bases and V 2 bases, and 7 bases lay outside the gene matches. DNA for the CDR3: TGTGCCAGCAGCTTTGGGACAGGGGGATTCGGCGAGCAGTACTTC. Its protein is CASSFGTGGFGEQYF. Filled out from reference TRBV5-6 and TRBJ2-7, the complete variable domain reads DAGVTQSPTHLIKTRGQQVTLRCSPKSGHDTVSWYQQALGQGPQFIFQYYEEEERQRGNFPDRFSGHQFPNYSSELNVNALLLGDSALYLCASSFGTGGFGEQYFGPGTRLTVT.

CDR3 sequence reads: CASSLIPGQGGSPLHF. The CDR3 DNA reads as TGTGCCAGCAGCTTAATTCCCGGACAGGGAGGATCACCCCTCCACTTT. The chain couples TRBV11-1 to TRBJ1-6; 8 nucleotides align to TRBD1. CDR3 length: 16 residues. Germline loops: CDR1 SGHAT, CDR2 FQDESV (reference sequence). V gave up 2 bases and J gave up 10 bases; unmatched junction bases: 10.

The CDR3 DNA reads as TGCGCCGGGGGGGGCCGGGATACGCAGTATTTT. Residues: CAGGGRDTQYF. This sequence joins TRBV23-1 and TRBJ2-3; D may be TRBD2 (7 bases). TRBV23-1 is designated an ORF whose function remains uncertain. CDR3 length equals 11 residues. Trimming stripped 11 bases from V and 6 bases from J, with 12 bases between.

J is TRBJ1-1 and V is TRBV18, with TRBD1 matching over 7 bases. With 3 bases clipped from V and 0 bases from J, the junction kept 4 bases outside the gene matches. CDR1 and CDR2 (germline): KGHSH, LQKENI. The CDR3 extends over 15 amino acids. CDR3 in DNA: TGTGCCAGCTCACCTCAGGGACAGCTGAACACTGAAGCTTTCTTT. This encodes CASSPQGQLNTEAFF.

This chain connects TRBV7-9 to TRBJ2-7; D remains ambiguous. V was trimmed by 0 bases and J by 2 bases, leaving 14 bases between them. Germline V gives CDR1 SEHNR, CDR2 FQNEAQ (reference sequence). The CDR3 has 16 amino acids. For the CDR3, the DNA is TGTGCCAGCAGCTTAGCCGGTGCGGATGTTACCTACGAGCAGTACTTC. Amino acid sequence: CASSLAGADVTYEQYF.

This chain links TRBV7-6 with TRBJ2-7; TRBD2 is a possible D gene (5 bases). Germline V gene sequence: CDR1 SGHVS, CDR2 FNYEAQ. This CDR3 has 12 residues. Trimming shortened V by 4 bases and J by 9 bases, and 13 bases separated the two germline ends. CDR3 sequence: CASSSGETRQYF. The CDR3 region has the DNA TGTGCCAGCAGCTCCGGGGAGACGAGGCAGTACTTC.

This clone is a singleton in its sample. V gene TRBV6-5 combines with J gene TRBJ2-5, with 7 positions matching TRBD1. There are 14 residues in the CDR3. V lost 7 bases, J lost 5 bases, and 10 bases stayed unmatched. From germline, CDR1 is MNHEY and CDR2 SVGAGI. The CDR3 sequence is CASTSPKQGETQYF. Written as DNA, the CDR3 is TGTGCCAGCACCTCCCCGAAACAGGGGGAGACCCAGTACTTC.

This clone has only a few counts. The rearrangement uses TRBV28 and TRBJ2-7, with 7 positions matching TRBD1. This CDR3 comprises 13 residues. J gave up 4 bases and V 8 bases, and 8 bases lay outside the gene matches. Germline loops: CDR1 MDHEN, CDR2 SYDVKM. CDR3 nucleotide sequence: TGTGCCAGCGAGGAACAGGGGCGTTACGAGCAGTACTTC. Encoded protein: CASEEQGRYEQYF.

The chain recombines TRBV29-1 with TRBJ1-4, with TRBD1 matching over 11 bases. V was clipped by 6 bases and J by 12 bases; unmatched bases: 9. CDR1 and CDR2 from the germline V gene are SQVTM and ANQGSEA. The CDR3 loop spans 13 amino acids. The CDR3 sequence: CSVGDRGWGELFF. The CDR3 region has the DNA TGCAGCGTCGGGGACAGGGGGTGGGGTGAACTGTTTTTT.

The chain joins TRBV7-2 to TRBJ2-5, with 8 nucleotides matching TRBD2. CDR3 size: 15 residues. Losses at the gene ends were 2 bases for V and 2 bases for J; bases not matched to a gene: 4. Germline V gene data show CDR1 as SGHTA and CDR2 as FQGNSA. The CDR3 DNA is TGTGCCAGCAGCTTACGGCGGGGGGCTCAAGAGACCCAGTACTTC. Translating gives CASSLRRGAQETQYF.

The chain carries TRBV7-9 and TRBJ1-4; possibly TRBD1 for D (5 bases). V was shortened by 6 bases and J by 3 bases, with 11 bases between the two germline ends. CDR3 size: 14 residues. Germline V lookup: CDR1 SEHNR, CDR2 FQNEAQ (reference sequence). The CDR3 is CASRTPGANEKLFF. The CDR3 DNA is TGTGCCAGCAGGACCCCGGGGGCTAATGAAAAACTGTTTTTT.

This clone came up once. The sample holds other DNA sequences that translate to the same CDR3. The rearrangement uses TRBV19 and TRBJ1-2; maybe TRBD1 (5 bases). Trimming shortened V by 3 bases and J by 3 bases, and 11 bases separated the two germline ends. Per the germline V gene, CDR1 is LNHDA and CDR2 is SQIVND (reference sequence). The CDR3 consists of 14 residues. The CDR3 DNA reads TGTGCCAGTAGTATGGCAGGGAACGACTATGGCTACACCTTC. It codes for CASSMAGNDYGYTF.

V usage is TRBV28 and J usage is TRBJ1-2, with D possibly matching TRBD1 (5 bases). Per the germline V gene, CDR1 is MDHEN and CDR2 is SYDVKM. This CDR3 comprises 14 residues. Trimming pared 4 bases from V and 2 bases from J, leaving 11 bases between. CDR3 amino acids: CASSSHQGNYGYTF. CDR3 bases: TGTGCCAGCAGTTCTCACCAGGGAAACTATGGCTACACCTTC.

The rearrangement links TRBV11-3 to TRBJ2-3; the D gene is possibly TRBD1 (6 bases). From germline, CDR1 is SGHNT and CDR2 YENEEA. This CDR3 is 16 amino acids long. V dropped 1 base and J dropped 3 bases, with 14 bases sitting between them. DNA for the CDR3: TGTGCCAGCAGCTTAGGAAACAGGGAGCAAACAGATACGCAGTATTTT. This translates into CASSLGNREQTDTQYF.

There are a few counts of this clone. The gene calls are TRBV2 and TRBJ2-5; 8 bases line up with TRBD1. V lost 6 bases to trimming and J lost 3 bases; unmatched junction nucleotides: 6. The CDR3 length is 14 residues. The germline V gene has CDR1 SNHLY and CDR2 FYNNEI. CDR3 amino acids: CASRGTGGEETQYF. In DNA form, the CDR3 reads TGTGCCAGCAGGGGAACAGGGGGAGAAGAGACCCAGTACTTC.

The genes are TRBV5-1 and TRBJ1-2; D remains ambiguous. The CDR3 contains 13 residues. V shed 6 bases and J shed 3 bases, with 12 bases lying between them. Germline loops: CDR1 SGHRS, CDR2 YFSETQ. Here the CDR3 DNA reads TGCGCCAGCAAAGAGTTTATGGACTATGGCTACACCTTC. This codes for CASKEFMDYGYTF.

The gene calls are TRBV9 and TRBJ1-5; TRBD1 is a possible D gene (5 bases). V lost 0 bases, J lost 1 base, and 5 bases lay in between. The CDR3 loop spans 14 amino acids. CDR1 is SGDLS and CDR2 is YYNGEE in the germline V gene. This CDR3 is CASSVGGSNQPQHF. As DNA, the CDR3 is TGTGCCAGCAGCGTAGGGGGCAGCAATCAGCCCCAGCATTTT.

Here the CDR3 DNA reads TGTGCCTGGACGTCCAAAGGAGTTTACGAGCAGTACTTC. Residues: CAWTSKGVYEQYF. The chain couples TRBV30 to TRBJ2-7; D is unclear. The V gene lost 4 bases and the J gene lost 4 bases, with 14 bases spanning the gap. CDR3 length: 13 amino acids. Per the germline V gene, CDR1 is GTSNPN and CDR2 is SVGIG (reference sequence).